Each of the 8 T cell receptor beta chains below was sequenced from the same sample in a study of blood T cell repertoires in COVID-19. Profiled with immunoSEQ multiplex PCR; TCRdb holds only in-frame clones, not every one. The repertoire holds some 180,000 clones, with 85% to 90% as singletons. What was sequenced was peripheral blood. All receptors derive from a man aged 35 to 55 with active or convalescent COVID-19.

The chain joins TRBV3-1 (or the pseudogene TRBV3-2) to TRBJ1-2; possibly TRBD1 for D (6 bases). This CDR3 has 14 residues. Germline CDR1 reads LGHDT; CDR2 reads YNNKEL (reference sequence). The V gene lost 3 bases and the J gene lost 7 bases, with 15 bases spanning the gap. The CDR3 here is CASSQRDRLSGYTF. The CDR3 bases are TGTGCCAGCAGCCAGAGAGACAGGTTGAGTGGCTACACCTTC.

This clone was detected a few times. The chain couples TRBV19 to TRBJ1-3, with D maybe TRBD1 (6 bases). CDR1 and CDR2 (germline): LNHDA, SQIVND (reference sequence). This CDR3 comprises 14 residues. The ends were cut back, 10 bases at V and 8 bases at J, with 21 bases in the middle. As DNA, the CDR3 is TGTGCCACCTCACCGGGACAAGGGTGGGACACCATATATTTT. Translating gives CATSPGQGWDTIYF.

The chain has TRBV19 and TRBJ2-6; D ambiguous. Germline assignment: CDR1 LNHDA and CDR2 SQIVND (reference sequence). Between the trimmed V and J ends, which lost 7 bases and 3 bases, there was a span of 10 bases. This CDR3 has 14 residues. The CDR3 DNA is TGTGCCAGTACGATCCTAGGTGGGGCCAACGTCCTGACTTTC. It specifies CASTILGGANVLTF. The full variable domain, completed using reference TRBV19 and TRBJ2-6, is DGGITQSPKYLFRKEGQNVTLSCEQNLNHDAMYWYRQDPGQGLRLIYYSQIVNDFQKGDIAEGYSVSREKKESFPLTVTSAQKNPTAFYLCASTILGGANVLTFGAGSRLTVL.

The chain joins TRBV5-6 to TRBJ1-2, with TRBD1 as a possible D gene (5 bases). V was trimmed by 1 base and J by 2 bases, leaving 6 bases between them. The germline gives CDR1 SGHDT, CDR2 YYEEEE. This CDR3 is 13 amino acids long. CDR3 sequence: CASSLNRNYGYTF. CDR3 DNA: TGTGCCAGCAGCTTGAACAGGAACTATGGCTACACCTTC.

The rearrangement uses TRBV6-5 and TRBJ1-6; D is perhaps TRBD1 (5 bases). This CDR3 spans 13 amino acids. V gave up 6 bases and J gave up 9 bases, with 12 bases separating them. Per germline, CDR1 MNHEY and CDR2 SVGAGI. In DNA form, the CDR3 reads TGTGCCAGCAGCAGCAGGGAAAGTTCACCCCTCCACTTT. Translated, it gives CASSSRESSPLHF.

The V and J genes are TRBV7-2 and TRBJ1-1; D is ambiguous. This CDR3 comprises 14 residues. Trimming shortened V by 5 bases and J by 2 bases, and 12 bases separated the two germline ends. Looked up from germline, CDR1 is SGHTA and CDR2 is FQGNSA. This CDR3 reads CASSREGYNTEAFF. The CDR3 DNA follows: TGTGCCAGCAGCCGGGAAGGGTATAACACTGAAGCTTTCTTT.

The chain combines TRBV19 with TRBJ1-4; D might be TRBD1 (5 bases). The germline CDR1 and CDR2 sequences are LNHDA and SQIVND (reference sequence). The ends were cut back, 7 bases at V and 7 bases at J, with 19 bases in the middle. The CDR3 runs 15 residues. The CDR3 sequence is CASTPLGLGGEKLFF. DNA of the CDR3: TGTGCCAGTACCCCTTTGGGGTTGGGGGGTGAAAAACTGTTTTTT.

The chain joins TRBV7-9 to TRBJ1-2, with TRBD1 as a possible D gene (5 bases). The CDR3 spans 14 residues. The V end was cut by 3 bases, the J end by 6 bases, with 14 bases between. Germline assignment: CDR1 SEHNR and CDR2 FQNEAQ (reference sequence). CDR3 loop: CASSFGAGSHGYTF. In nucleotides, the CDR3 is TGTGCCAGCAGCTTTGGGGCGGGATCCCATGGCTACACCTTC.